These 11 T cell receptor beta chains were sequenced from one sample in a study of T cell responses to AZD1222 COVID-19 vaccine. Here immunoSEQ multiplex PCR was the method, and the copy in TCRdb shows in-frame clones only, minus some. The sample lists around 180,000 clones, around 93% occurring once. The sample consisted of peripheral blood, taken on day 0 of AZD1222 vaccination. The origin of the receptors is an adult in good health.

A note on this clone: In the same sample, other DNA sequences code for this CDR3. This sequence joins TRBV30 and TRBJ2-1; no clear D. CDR3 length: 11 residues. V was cut by 2 bases and J by 7 bases, with 6 bases left in between. Germline values: CDR1 GTSNPN, CDR2 SVGIG (reference sequence). CDR3 coding DNA: TGTGCCTGGAGTTTGGGAAATGAGCAGTTCTTC. This translates into CAWSLGNEQFF. Together with reference TRBV30 and TRBJ2-1, the CDR3 gives the full variable domain: SQTIHQWPATLVQPVGSPLSLECTVEGTSNPNLYWYRQAAGRGLQLLFYSVGIGQISSEVPQNLSASRPQDRQFILSSKKLLLSDSGFYLCAWSLGNEQFFGPGTRLTVL.

CDR3 loop: CASSLPPQGAFWNTEAFF. The CDR3 DNA reads TGTGCCAGCAGTTTACCTCCTCAGGGGGCTTTTTGGAACACTGAAGCTTTCTTT. The V call is TRBV28, the J call TRBJ1-1; 8 bases are a match to TRBD1. CDR3 length: 18 residues. CDR1 and CDR2 (germline): MDHEN, SYDVKM. The trim removed 2 bases at V and 1 base at J, leaving 12 bases unmatched.

The chain has TRBV15 and TRBJ1-1; D unclear. Trimming removed 0 bases from V and 4 bases from J, with 21 bases in between. From germline, CDR1 is LNHNV and CDR2 YYDKDF (reference sequence). The CDR3 is made up of 18 amino acids. The CDR3 sequence: CATSRDRFSDRAGTEAFF. In DNA, the CDR3 is TGTGCCACCAGCAGAGATCGTTTCAGCGACCGCGCGGGCACTGAAGCTTTCTTT. Using reference TRBV15 and TRBJ1-1 for the parts outside the CDR3, the full variable domain is DAMVIQNPRYQVTQFGKPVTLSCSQTLNHNVMYWYQQKSSQAPKLLFHYYDKDFNNEADTPDNFQSRRPNTSFCFLDIRSPGLGDTAMYLCATSRDRFSDRAGTEAFFGQGTRLTVV.

This chain uses TRBV19 with TRBJ2-7, with D perhaps being TRBD1 or TRBD2 (5 bases each). V was pared by 4 bases and J by 0 bases, with 10 bases between. Germline-derived CDR1 and CDR2 are LNHDA and SQIVND (reference sequence). The CDR3 runs to 14 residues. The CDR3 protein is CASSNRDGSYEQYF. For the CDR3, the DNA is TGTGCCAGTAGTAACCGGGACGGCTCCTACGAGCAGTACTTC.

This rearrangement joins TRBV30 to TRBJ2-7, with a possible D match to TRBD1 (5 bases). The CDR3 is 11 amino acids. Germline CDR1 GTSNPN, CDR2 SVGIG (reference sequence). V gave up 8 bases and J gave up 6 bases, with 14 bases separating them. The CDR3 loop reads CAGIRGSEQYF. In nucleotides, the CDR3 is TGTGCCGGGATAAGGGGTTCCGAGCAGTACTTC.

The J gene is TRBJ2-2, the V gene TRBV7-3; D gene unclear. Germline assignment: CDR1 SGHTA and CDR2 FQGTGA. The CDR3 runs 14 residues. Trimming took 3 bases from V and 5 from J, leaving 10 bases between them. The chain's CDR3 is CASSFLGGTGELFF. DNA of the CDR3: TGTGCCAGCAGCTTTTTAGGCGGAACCGGGGAGCTGTTTTTT.

The chain has TRBV5-1 and TRBJ2-7; D is undetermined. The CDR3 contains 15 residues. Germline V gives CDR1 SGHRS, CDR2 YFSETQ. Trimming stripped 4 bases from V and 2 bases from J, with 16 bases between. The CDR3 here is CASSPDTVLPYEQYF. In DNA form, the CDR3 reads TGCGCCAGCAGCCCCGACACGGTTCTCCCCTACGAGCAGTACTTC.

This chain uses TRBV6-5 with TRBJ2-3, with D possibly matching TRBD2 (6 bases). Trimming removed 7 bases from V and 4 bases from J, with 15 bases in between. The CDR3 length is 14 residues. Germline V gene sequence: CDR1 MNHEY, CDR2 SVGAGI. For the CDR3, the DNA is TGTGCCAGCAAGAGAATAGCGGACTCAGATACGCAGTATTTT. Its translation: CASKRIADSDTQYF.

V is TRBV12-3 or TRBV12-4 and J is TRBJ1-1; possibly TRBD1 for D (5 bases). Trimming took 5 bases from V and 11 from J, leaving 12 bases between them. The CDR3 is made up of 11 amino acids. CDR3 sequence reads: CASSLQGGAFF. CDR3 sequence (DNA): TGTGCCAGCAGTCTGCAGGGAGGCGCTTTCTTT.

A note on this clone: The identical CDR3 is also encoded by other nucleotide sequences in the sample. This chain connects TRBV27 to TRBJ2-7; D is unclear. With 4 bases removed from V and 0 bases from J, the gap between germline ends came to 1 base. Germline V gene lookup returns CDR1 MNHEY and CDR2 SMNVEV (reference sequence). The CDR3 extends over 11 amino acids. The CDR3 bases are TGTGCCAGCAGTTCCTCCTACGAGCAGTACTTC. This translates into CASSSSYEQYF.

This clone was detected only once. The chain links TRBV6-5 to TRBJ1-4; possibly TRBD1 for D (5 bases). The CDR3 loop spans 15 amino acids. CDR1 is MNHEY, CDR2 SVGAGI, per germline. Trimming shortened V by 0 bases and J by 4 bases, and 9 bases separated the two germline ends. The CDR3 spells CASSYSGRGNEKLFF. In DNA form, the CDR3 reads TGTGCCAGCAGTTACTCGGGAAGGGGTAATGAAAAACTGTTTTTT.